Sequencing of this TCR beta chain was carried out in a study of T cells after yellow fever vaccination. General study findings and limits: Researchers report a weaker secondary response that nonetheless peaked faster, day 5 versus 15.

As concerns this clonotype: Its target is unknown.

TCRdb re-called the 5' RACE reads with MiXCR, one entry per CDR3 protein. Among 500,000 to 650,000 distinct CDR3 sequences, about a sixth were seen once, and the ten largest hold around 16%. The source of this sequence is a man in his late teens or twenties who received the YFV17D yellow fever vaccine. This sample comprised PBMCs, obtained 4 to 5 days after the first yellow fever vaccination.

CDR3 sequence reads: CASSSPPGTGATEAFF. CDR3 bases: TGCGCCAGCAGCTCCCCCCCAGGGACGGGGGCCACTGAAGCTTTCTTT. The genes are TRBV5-1 and TRBJ1-1; weak D call: TRBD1 (6 bases). The CDR3 extends over 16 amino acids. V was cut by 3 bases and J by 4 bases, with 19 bases left in between. Germline V lookup: CDR1 SGHRS, CDR2 YFSETQ.